Below are 13 T cell receptor beta chains sequenced from a single sample in a study of T cells in localized non-small cell lung cancer. Sequenced by immunoSEQ multiplex PCR; TCRdb stores in-frame clones only, minus some. The sample gives 4,000 to 5,000 clones, around 27% of which show up once; approximately 4.8% is in the top ten. Sample: lung tumor tissue, taken before any cancer treatment. Every receptor here comes from a man aged 35 to 70 with stage II lung adenocarcinoma.

The gene calls are TRBV28 and TRBJ1-1; D might be TRBD1 (5 bases). The V end was cut by 2 bases, the J end by 1 base, with 8 bases between. This CDR3 region has 14 residues. Germline assignment: CDR1 MDHEN and CDR2 SYDVKM. DNA of the CDR3: TGTGCCAGCAGTTTAATGGGGCCGAACACTGAAGCTTTCTTT. It is translated as CASSLMGPNTEAFF.

This clone is large (0.1 to 1%) in the sample. The V and J genes are TRBV11-3 and TRBJ2-7, with 7 nucleotides matching TRBD1. The junction had 3 bases not matched to a gene; V was cut back by 3 bases and J by 1 base. This CDR3 has 14 amino acids. CDR1 SGHNT and CDR2 YENEEA come from the germline V gene. The CDR3 protein is CASSFSGQSYEQYF. The DNA of the CDR3 is TGTGCCAGCAGCTTTTCGGGACAGTCCTACGAGCAGTACTTC.

The chain links TRBV14 to TRBJ2-5; D gene uncertain. The CDR3 length is 13 residues. Germline V gives CDR1 SGHDN, CDR2 FVKESK. Deletions cut 1 base from V and 7 bases from J, with 10 bases between. CDR3 DNA: TGTGCCAGCAGCCAAGGACGCACTGGGACCCAGTACTTC. Protein product: CASSQGRTGTQYF.

The chain combines TRBV19 with TRBJ2-7, with D possibly TRBD1 on 6 matching bases. Germline CDR1 and CDR2: LNHDA and SQIVND (reference sequence). CDR3 size: 13 residues. The V gene lost 5 bases and the J gene lost 6 bases, with 14 bases spanning the gap. In DNA, the CDR3 is TGTGCCAGTAGTCAACAGGGATTACGCGAGCAGTACTTC. As protein: CASSQQGLREQYF. The entire variable domain, with the rest obtained from reference TRBV19 and TRBJ2-7, is as follows: DGGITQSPKYLFRKEGQNVTLSCEQNLNHDAMYWYRQDPGQGLRLIYYSQIVNDFQKGDIAEGYSVSREKKESFPLTVTSAQKNPTAFYLCASSQQGLREQYFGPGTRLTVT.

The chain links TRBV5-1 to TRBJ2-2, with 10 bases identical to TRBD2. Looked up from germline, CDR1 is SGHRS and CDR2 is YFSETQ. The CDR3 consists of 15 residues. The V and J ends lost 4 bases and 7 bases, in that order; junction bases with no gene match: 7. In DNA form, the CDR3 reads TGCGCCAGCAGCCAAGGGACTAGCGCGGTCGGGGAGCTGTTTTTT. This sequence encodes CASSQGTSAVGELFF. Combining the CDR3 with reference TRBV5-1 and TRBJ2-2 gives the whole variable domain KAGVTQTPRYLIKTRGQQVTLSCSPISGHRSVSWYQQTPGQGLQFLFEYFSETQRNKGNFPGRFSGRQFSNSRSEMNVSTLELGDSALYLCASSQGTSAVGELFFGEGSRLTVL.

The rearrangement links TRBV19 to TRBJ1-5; TRBD1 agrees at 7 bases. The CDR3 consists of 18 residues. CDR1 is LNHDA and CDR2 is SQIVND in the germline V gene (reference sequence). With V trimmed by 7 bases and J by 4 bases, 19 bases remained unmatched. The CDR3 is CASTVTGKRGLRNQPQHF. CDR3 nucleotide sequence: TGTGCCAGTACTGTGACAGGGAAAAGAGGCTTAAGAAATCAGCCCCAGCATTTT.

This clone occurred a few times. V usage is TRBV28 and J usage is TRBJ2-7; the D is unclear. Germline loops: CDR1 MDHEN, CDR2 SYDVKM. This CDR3 contains 12 residues. The V and J ends lost 6 bases and 5 bases respectively, with 11 bases between them. Written as DNA, the CDR3 is TGTGCCAGCAGCCCGCTGGGTGACGAGCAGTACTTC. Translation gives CASSPLGDEQYF.

A few counts support this clone. The J gene is TRBJ2-3, the V gene TRBV7-6; 7 bases are a match to TRBD2. Trimming cost V 5 bases and J 2 bases; bases outside gene matches: 10. There are 16 residues in the CDR3. CDR1 is SGHVS, CDR2 FNYEAQ, per germline. CDR3 loop: CASSDLLAPNTDTQYF. CDR3 DNA: TGTGCCAGCAGCGACCTACTAGCGCCTAACACAGATACGCAGTATTTT. Full variable domain (outside the CDR3, taken from reference TRBV7-6 and TRBJ2-3): GAGVSQSPRYKVTKRGQDVALRCDPISGHVSLYWYRQALGQGPEFLTYFNYEAQQDKSGLPNDRFSAERPEGSISTLTIQRTEQRDSAMYRCASSDLLAPNTDTQYFGPGTRLTVL.

This chain uses TRBV4-1 with TRBJ2-1, with 7 bases lining up with TRBD2. V lost 4 bases and J lost 2; bases outside the gene matches: 17. The CDR3 covers 19 residues. Germline V gives CDR1 MGHRA, CDR2 YSYEKL. In DNA form, the CDR3 reads TGCGCCAGCAGCCGATCCGGGACTACCCTCCTTTTCACCTACAATGAGCAGTTCTTC. Its protein is CASSRSGTTLLFTYNEQFF.

This chain joins TRBV11-3 and TRBJ1-5; maybe TRBD1 (5 bases). V shed 4 bases and J shed 2 bases, with 12 bases lying between them. The germline V gene encodes CDR1 SGHNT and CDR2 YENEEA. This CDR3 has 15 residues. For the CDR3, the DNA is TGTGCCAGCAGCTCAGGGATCCTCGGCAATCAGCCCCAGCATTTT. Amino acid sequence: CASSSGILGNQPQHF.

The sample holds a few counts of this clone. The chain carries TRBV9 and TRBJ2-1; maybe TRBD2 (6 bases). Trimming left V 4 bases short and J 2 bases short, with 16 bases between. The germline gives CDR1 SGDLS, CDR2 YYNGEE. CDR3 length: 16 amino acids. The CDR3 sequence is CASSPRDRRAYNEQFF. The CDR3 DNA is TGTGCCAGCAGCCCCCGGGACCGGAGGGCCTACAATGAGCAGTTCTTC.

V gene TRBV11-3 combines with J gene TRBJ2-7, with a possible D match to TRBD2 (6 bases). The CDR3 covers 15 residues. In germline, CDR1 is SGHNT, CDR2 YENEEA. V shed 1 base and J shed 1 base, with 11 bases lying between them. CDR3 DNA sequence: TGTGCCAGCAGCTTAGGAGGGACTGTATCCTACGAGCAGTACTTC. Its protein is CASSLGGTVSYEQYF.

The chain has TRBV29-1 and TRBJ2-1; D ambiguous. The V and J ends lost 5 bases and 9 bases respectively, with 17 bases between them. This CDR3 spans 13 amino acids. The germline V gene has CDR1 SQVTM and CDR2 ANQGSEA. The CDR3 is CSVKKRTSGEQFF. The DNA for the CDR3 is TGCAGCGTTAAAAAGAGAACAAGTGGTGAGCAGTTCTTC.